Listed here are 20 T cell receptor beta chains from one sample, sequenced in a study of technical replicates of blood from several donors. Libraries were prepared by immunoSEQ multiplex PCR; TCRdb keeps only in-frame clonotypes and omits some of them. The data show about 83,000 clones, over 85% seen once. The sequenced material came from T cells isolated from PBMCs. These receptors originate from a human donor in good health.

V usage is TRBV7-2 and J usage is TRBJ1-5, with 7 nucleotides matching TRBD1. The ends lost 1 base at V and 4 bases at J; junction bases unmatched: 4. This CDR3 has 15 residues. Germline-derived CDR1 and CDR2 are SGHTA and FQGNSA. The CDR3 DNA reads TGTGCCAGCAGCTTAGTGTGGACAGGTAATCAGCCCCAGCATTTT. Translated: CASSLVWTGNQPQHF.

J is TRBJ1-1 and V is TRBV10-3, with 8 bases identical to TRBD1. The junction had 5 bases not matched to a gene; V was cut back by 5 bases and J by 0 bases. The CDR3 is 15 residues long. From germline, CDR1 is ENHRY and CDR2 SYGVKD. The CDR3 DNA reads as TGTGCCATCAGTTACAGGGGGGACTTGAACACTGAAGCTTTCTTT. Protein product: CAISYRGDLNTEAFF.

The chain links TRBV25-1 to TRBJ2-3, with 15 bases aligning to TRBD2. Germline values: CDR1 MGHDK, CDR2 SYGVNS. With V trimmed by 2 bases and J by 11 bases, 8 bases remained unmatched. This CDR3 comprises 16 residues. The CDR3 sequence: CASSEGTSGRSEGQYF. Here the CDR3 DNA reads TGTGCCAGCAGTGAAGGGACTAGCGGGAGGAGCGAAGGGCAGTATTTT.

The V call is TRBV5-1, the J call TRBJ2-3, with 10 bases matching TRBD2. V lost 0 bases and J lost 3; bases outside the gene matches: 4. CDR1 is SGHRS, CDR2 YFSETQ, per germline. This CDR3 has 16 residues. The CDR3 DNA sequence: TGCGCCAGCAGCTTGGCTAGCGGGAGAAGGACAGATACGCAGTATTTT. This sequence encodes CASSLASGRRTDTQYF.

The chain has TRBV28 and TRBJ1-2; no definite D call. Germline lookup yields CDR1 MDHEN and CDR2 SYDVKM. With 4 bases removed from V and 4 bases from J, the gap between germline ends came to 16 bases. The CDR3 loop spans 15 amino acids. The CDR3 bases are TGTGCCAGCAGTTCGACGGGAGGGTCTTTCTATGGCTACACCTTC. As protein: CASSSTGGSFYGYTF.

The CDR3 sequence is CASSYGGGISYNEQFF. The CDR3 nucleotides are TGTGCCAGCAGTTATGGTGGAGGGATCTCCTACAATGAGCAGTTCTTC. The chain combines TRBV6-6 with TRBJ2-1, with a possible D match to TRBD2 (6 bases). Per germline, CDR1 MNHNY and CDR2 SVGAGI (reference sequence). The CDR3 has 16 residues. Trimming removed 3 bases from V and 0 bases from J, with 12 bases in between.

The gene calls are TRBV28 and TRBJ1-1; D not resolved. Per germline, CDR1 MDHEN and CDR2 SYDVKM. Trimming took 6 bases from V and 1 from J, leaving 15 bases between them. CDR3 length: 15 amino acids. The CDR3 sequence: CASSLAPPPNTEAFF. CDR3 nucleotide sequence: TGTGCCAGCAGCCTCGCGCCACCGCCGAACACTGAAGCTTTCTTT.

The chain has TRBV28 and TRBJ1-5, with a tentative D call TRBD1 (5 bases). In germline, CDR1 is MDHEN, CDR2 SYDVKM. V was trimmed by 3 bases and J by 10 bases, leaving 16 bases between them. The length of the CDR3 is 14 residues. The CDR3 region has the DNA TGTGCCAGCAGTTTTGTCTCCAGGGTATATCCCCAGCATTTT. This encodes CASSFVSRVYPQHF.

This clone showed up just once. The CDR3: CASSIGQERQPQHF. In nucleotides, the CDR3 is TGTGCCAGTAGTATAGGACAGGAGCGGCAGCCCCAGCATTTT. The chain couples TRBV19 to TRBJ1-5, with a weak D call TRBD1 (6 bases). Between the trimmed V and J ends, which lost 1 base and 7 bases, there was a span of 11 bases. The germline V gene has CDR1 LNHDA and CDR2 SQIVND (reference sequence). The CDR3 is 14 amino acids. Variable domain in full (rest from reference TRBV19 and TRBJ1-5): DGGITQSPKYLFRKEGQNVTLSCEQNLNHDAMYWYRQDPGQGLRLIYYSQIVNDFQKGDIAEGYSVSREKKESFPLTVTSAQKNPTAFYLCASSIGQERQPQHFGDGTRLSIL.

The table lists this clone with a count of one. The CDR3 reads CASSGTYEQYF. CDR3 nucleotide sequence: TGTGCCAGCAGCGGCACGTACGAGCAGTACTTC. The chain couples TRBV7-8 to TRBJ2-7; D remains unclear. The germline V and J ends were trimmed by 5 bases and 4 bases, with 6 bases remaining between them. The CDR3 consists of 11 residues. The germline gives CDR1 SGHVS, CDR2 FQNEAQ.

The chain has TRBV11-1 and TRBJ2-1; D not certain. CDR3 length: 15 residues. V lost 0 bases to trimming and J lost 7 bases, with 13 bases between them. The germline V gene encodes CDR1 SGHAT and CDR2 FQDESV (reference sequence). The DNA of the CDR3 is TGTGCCAGCAGCTTAGCGTATTCACATTCGAATGAGCAGTTCTTC. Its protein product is CASSLAYSHSNEQFF.

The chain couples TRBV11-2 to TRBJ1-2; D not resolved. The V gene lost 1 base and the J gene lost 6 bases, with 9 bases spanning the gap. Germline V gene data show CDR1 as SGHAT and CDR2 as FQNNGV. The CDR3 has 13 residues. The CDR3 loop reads CASSLAGVHGYTF. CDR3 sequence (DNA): TGTGCCAGCAGCTTAGCCGGGGTCCATGGCTACACCTTC.

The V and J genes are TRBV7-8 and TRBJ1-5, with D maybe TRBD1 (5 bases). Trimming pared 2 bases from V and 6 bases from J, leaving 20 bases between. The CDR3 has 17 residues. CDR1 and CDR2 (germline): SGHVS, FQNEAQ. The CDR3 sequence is CASSLRADGAGGQPQHF. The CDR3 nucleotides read TGTGCCAGCAGCTTACGAGCGGACGGGGCCGGGGGTCAGCCCCAGCATTTT.

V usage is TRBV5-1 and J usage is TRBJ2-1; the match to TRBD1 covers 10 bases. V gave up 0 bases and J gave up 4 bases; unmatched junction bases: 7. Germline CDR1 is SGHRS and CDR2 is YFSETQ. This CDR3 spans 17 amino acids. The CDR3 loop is CASSLEVGTGVYNEQFF. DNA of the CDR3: TGCGCCAGCAGCTTGGAGGTAGGGACAGGGGTTTACAATGAGCAGTTCTTC. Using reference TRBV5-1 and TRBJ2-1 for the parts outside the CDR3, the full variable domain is KAGVTQTPRYLIKTRGQQVTLSCSPISGHRSVSWYQQTPGQGLQFLFEYFSETQRNKGNFPGRFSGRQFSNSRSEMNVSTLELGDSALYLCASSLEVGTGVYNEQFFGPGTRLTVL.

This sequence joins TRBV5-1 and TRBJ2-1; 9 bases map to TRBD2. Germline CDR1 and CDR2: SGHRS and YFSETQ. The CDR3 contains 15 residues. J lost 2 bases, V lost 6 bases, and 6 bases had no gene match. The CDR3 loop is CASKRLAGTYNEQFF. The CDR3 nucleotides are TGCGCCAGCAAAAGGCTAGCGGGAACCTACAATGAGCAGTTCTTC. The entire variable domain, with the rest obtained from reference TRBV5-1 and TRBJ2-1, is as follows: KAGVTQTPRYLIKTRGQQVTLSCSPISGHRSVSWYQQTPGQGLQFLFEYFSETQRNKGNFPGRFSGRQFSNSRSEMNVSTLELGDSALYLCASKRLAGTYNEQFFGPGTRLTVL.

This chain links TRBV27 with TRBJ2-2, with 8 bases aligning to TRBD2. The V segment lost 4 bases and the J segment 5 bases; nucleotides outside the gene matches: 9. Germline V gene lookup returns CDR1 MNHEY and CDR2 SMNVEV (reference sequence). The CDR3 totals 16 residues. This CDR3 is CASSYNLAGKTGELFF. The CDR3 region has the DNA TGTGCCAGCAGTTACAACCTAGCGGGCAAAACCGGGGAGCTGTTTTTT.

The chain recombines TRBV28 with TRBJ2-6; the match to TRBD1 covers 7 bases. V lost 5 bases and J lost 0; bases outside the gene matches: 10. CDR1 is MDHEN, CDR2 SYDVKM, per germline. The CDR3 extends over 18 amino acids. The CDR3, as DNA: TGTGCCAGCAGTCACACAGGGGTTAGGAACTCTGGGGCCAACGTCCTGACTTTC. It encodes CASSHTGVRNSGANVLTF. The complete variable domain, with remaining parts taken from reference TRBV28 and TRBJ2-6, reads DVKVTQSSRYLVKRTGEKVFLECVQDMDHENMFWYRQDPGLGLRLIYFSYDVKMKEKGDIPEGYSVSREKKERFSLILESASTNQTSMYLCASSHTGVRNSGANVLTFGAGSRLTVL.

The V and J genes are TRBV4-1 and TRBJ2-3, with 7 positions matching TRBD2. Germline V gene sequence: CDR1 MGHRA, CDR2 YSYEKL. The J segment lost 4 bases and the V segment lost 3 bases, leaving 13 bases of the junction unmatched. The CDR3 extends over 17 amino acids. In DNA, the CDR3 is TGCGCCAGCAGCCACCGGCCTAGCGGACAAAACCCAGATACGCAGTATTTT. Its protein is CASSHRPSGQNPDTQYF.

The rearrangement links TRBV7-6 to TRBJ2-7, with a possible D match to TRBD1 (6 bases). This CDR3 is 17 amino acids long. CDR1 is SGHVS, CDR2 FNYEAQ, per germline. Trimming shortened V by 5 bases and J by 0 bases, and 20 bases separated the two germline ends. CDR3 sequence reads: CASSIRPARGSSYEQYF. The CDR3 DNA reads TGTGCCAGCAGCATAAGGCCTGCGAGGGGGTCCTCCTACGAGCAGTACTTC.

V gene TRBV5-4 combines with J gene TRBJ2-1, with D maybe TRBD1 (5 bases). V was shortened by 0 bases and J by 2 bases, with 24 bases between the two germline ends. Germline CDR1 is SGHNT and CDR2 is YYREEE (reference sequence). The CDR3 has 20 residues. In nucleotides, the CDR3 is TGTGCCAGCAGCTTGGGGGGCCAACCACGTCCCCGGTCGCCCTACAATGAGCAGTTCTTC. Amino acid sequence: CASSLGGQPRPRSPYNEQFF.